This T cell receptor beta chain emerged from a study of shared clonotypes between healthy human individuals. The germline V and J ends were trimmed by 0 bases and 5 bases, with 9 bases remaining between them. The CDR3 is made up of 13 amino acids. Germline values: CDR1 SGHDT, CDR2 YYEEEE. The naive CD8 subset, CD45RO-negative cells positively selected for CCR7, excluded terminally differentiated effector memory CD45RA+ cells. Sorted subsets were amplified in replicate PCRs using approximately 0.2 ug DNA, around 30,000 T cell genomes. In the source study's methods: ImmunoSEQ output lacked quality scores and full-length reads, limiting matched filtering. TCRdb keeps only in-frame clones here, not all; method: immunoSEQ multiplex PCR. That table is the source of V, J and clone size, and D and trimming were worked out from the DNA. The sample carries around 2,000,000 clones, less than 95% recorded once.

The sample was naive CD8+ T cells sorted from blood. This chain joins TRBV5-6 and TRBJ2-7, with D hard to call. The receptor comes from a man in his late teens or twenties in good health. The CDR3 loop reads CASSLELKDEQYF. CDR3 coding DNA: TGTGCCAGCAGCTTGGAGCTGAAGGACGAGCAGTACTTC. Based on the CDR3 plus reference TRBV5-6 and TRBJ2-7, the full variable domain is DAGVTQSPTHLIKTRGQQVTLRCSPKSGHDTVSWYQQALGQGPQFIFQYYEEEERQRGNFPDRFSGHQFPNYSSELNVNALLLGDSALYLCASSLELKDEQYFGPGTRLTVT.